This T cell receptor beta chain emerged from a study of OX40 agonist ivuxolimab in advanced cancers. This clone came up once. CDR3 size: 14 residues. V shed 3 bases and J shed 2 bases, with 10 bases lying between them. In germline, CDR1 is SEHNR, CDR2 FQNEAQ (reference sequence). TCRdb's copy holds only in-frame clones and misses some; the assay was immunoSEQ multiplex PCR. The sample contains 35,000 to 40,000 clones, less than 85% of which appear only once. Material: CD4+ or CD8+ T cells sorted from blood, obtained in a trial of the OX40 agonist ivuxolimab. The chain couples TRBV7-9 to TRBJ2-5; possible D gene TRBD1, 5 bases. The TCR comes from an adult with an advanced solid tumor such as melanoma, head and neck, liver or kidney cancer. This chain's CDR3 is CASSLTDRQETQYF. DNA for the CDR3: TGTGCCAGCAGCTTGACAGACAGACAAGAGACCCAGTACTTC.